This T cell receptor (beta chain) was identified in a study of cytomegalovirus exposure and HLA in healthy donors. Germline CDR1 is SGHDT and CDR2 is YYEEEE. The trim removed 3 bases at V and 5 bases at J, leaving 5 bases unmatched. This CDR3 contains 14 residues. This clone was detected once. The PCR contained 60 Vbeta and 13 Jbeta primers. TCRdb's table, derived via immunoSEQ multiplex PCR, lists solely in-frame clones and lacks some. This table has about 250,000 clones, around 83% appearing once. This receptor was obtained from a girl aged 2-10 years in good health and CMV-seronegative. This chain connects TRBV5-6 to TRBJ1-1; 9 bases are shared with TRBD1. Material for sequencing was PBMCs. CDR3 DNA: TGTGCCAGCAGCTCGGGACAGGGACTAACTGAAGCTTTCTTT. Translating gives CASSSGQGLTEAFF.